This T cell receptor (beta chain) was retrieved from a study of blood T cell repertoires in COVID-19. On the study more broadly: COVID-19 samples from acute and convalescent phases originated in the United States, Italy and Spain. PBMCs, B-cell-depleted T cells, or T cells provided the cDNA or gDNA that made up the material.

The CDR3 consists of 13 residues. V lost 7 bases and J lost 0, with 9 bases in between. The germline CDR1 and CDR2 sequences are ENHRY and SYGVKD. As handled by the study authors: Nucleated cell number was recorded as an estimate derived from reference gene primer amplification. Assay used: immunoSEQ multiplex PCR; TCRdb lists only in-frame clones, some missing. V, J and clone size are taken as reported in that table, and D and trimming were inferred from the DNA itself. The table has about 190,000 clones, nearly 90% seen once. This rearrangement joins TRBV10-3 to TRBJ1-1, with TRBD1 as a possible D gene (5 bases). The sequencing input was peripheral blood. This clonotype was sampled from a man aged 45-65 years with acute or convalescent COVID-19. CDR3: CAINEQVNTEAFF. CDR3 in DNA: TGTGCCATCAATGAACAGGTGAACACTGAAGCTTTCTTT.